This T cell receptor (beta chain) was sequenced for a study of early T cells in non-severe SARS-CoV-2 infection. Whole-study context: With bulk RNA from unsorted whole blood as input, sequencing yielded unpaired chains.

TCRdb reanalysed the 5' RACE reads using MiXCR and keeps one entry per CDR3 protein. The sample comprises around 55,000 distinct CDR3 sequences, around 12% of which are singletons, and about 1.4% rests with the top ten. General study results and limits: Matching against VDJdb likely underestimated virus-specific expansions, favoring anti-spike CD8.

This clonotype was seen repeatedly, ten times or more. Its antigen is undetermined. Per the germline V gene, CDR1 is MNHNS and CDR2 is SASEGT. This CDR3 is 16 amino acids long. Trimming pared 5 bases from V and 4 bases from J, leaving 18 bases between. The chain couples TRBV6-1 to TRBJ1-5; D is undetermined. The sequence came from an adult who was a healthcare worker with PCR-confirmed SARS-CoV-2 infection or an uninfected control (not recorded which). The sequenced material came from whole blood. The CDR3 loop is CASSPRRRLGNQPQHF. CDR3 in DNA: TGTGCCAGCAGTCCTCGTCGGCGCTTAGGGAATCAGCCCCAGCATTTT.